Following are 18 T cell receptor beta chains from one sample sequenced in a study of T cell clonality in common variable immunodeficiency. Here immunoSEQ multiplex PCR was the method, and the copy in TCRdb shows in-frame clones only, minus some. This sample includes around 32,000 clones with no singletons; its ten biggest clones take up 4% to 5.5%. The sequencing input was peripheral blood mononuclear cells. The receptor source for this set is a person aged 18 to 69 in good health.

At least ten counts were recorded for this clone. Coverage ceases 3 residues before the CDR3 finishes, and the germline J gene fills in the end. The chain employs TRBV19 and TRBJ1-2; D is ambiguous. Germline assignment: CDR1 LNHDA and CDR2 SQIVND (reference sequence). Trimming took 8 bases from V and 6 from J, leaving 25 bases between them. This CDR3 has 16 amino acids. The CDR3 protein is CASFPALQLPGDGYTF. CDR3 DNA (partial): TGTGCCAGTTTCCCGGCCCTTCAACTACCCGGGGATGGC.

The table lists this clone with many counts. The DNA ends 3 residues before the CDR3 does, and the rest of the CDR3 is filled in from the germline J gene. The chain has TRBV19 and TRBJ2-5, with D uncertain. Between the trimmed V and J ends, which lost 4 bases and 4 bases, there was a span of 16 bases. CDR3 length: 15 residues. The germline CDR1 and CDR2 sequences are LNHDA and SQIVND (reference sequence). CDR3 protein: CASSTALQARETQYF. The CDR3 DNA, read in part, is TGTGCCAGTAGTACAGCGCTGCAAGCTAGAGAGACC.

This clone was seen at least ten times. CDR3 DNA (partial): TGCAGTGCTAGCCCGGGACAGGGGAGCGGGATGCGCACAGATACG. Its protein product is CSASPGQGSGMRTDT. The entire CDR3 protein reads CSASPGQGSGMRTDTQYF. The rearrangement joins TRBV20-1 to TRBJ2-3, with 10 bases aligning to TRBD1. Read data end 3 residues before the CDR3 end; the end is taken from the germline J gene. CDR3 length equals 18 residues. V shed 3 bases, J shed 1 base, and the junction held 13 bases outside the gene matches. Germline V gene lookup returns CDR1 DFQATT and CDR2 SNEGSKA (reference sequence).

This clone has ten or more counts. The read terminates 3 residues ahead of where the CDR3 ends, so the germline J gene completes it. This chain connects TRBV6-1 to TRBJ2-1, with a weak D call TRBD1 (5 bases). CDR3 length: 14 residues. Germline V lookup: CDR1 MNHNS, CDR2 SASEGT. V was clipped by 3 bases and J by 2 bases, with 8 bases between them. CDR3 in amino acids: CASSDRAPYNEQFF. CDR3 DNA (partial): TGTGCCAGCAGTGACAGGGCTCCCTACAATGAG.

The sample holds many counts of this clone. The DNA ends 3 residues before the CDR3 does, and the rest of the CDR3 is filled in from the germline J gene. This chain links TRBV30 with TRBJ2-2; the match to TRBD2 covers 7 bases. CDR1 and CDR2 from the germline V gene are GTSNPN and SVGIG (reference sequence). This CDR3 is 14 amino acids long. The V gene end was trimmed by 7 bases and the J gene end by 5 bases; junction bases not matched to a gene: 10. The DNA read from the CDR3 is TGTGCCTCTGGCGGGAGATCGGGGACCGGGGAG. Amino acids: CASGGRSGTGE. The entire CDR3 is CASGGRSGTGELFF.

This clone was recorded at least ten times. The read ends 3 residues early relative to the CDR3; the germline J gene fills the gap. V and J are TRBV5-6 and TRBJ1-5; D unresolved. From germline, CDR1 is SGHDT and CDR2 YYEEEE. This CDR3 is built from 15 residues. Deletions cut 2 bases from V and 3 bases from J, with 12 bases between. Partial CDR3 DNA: TGTGCCAGCAGCTTCGGACTGGCCCCCAATCAGCCC. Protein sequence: CASSFGLAPNQP. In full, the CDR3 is CASSFGLAPNQPQHF.

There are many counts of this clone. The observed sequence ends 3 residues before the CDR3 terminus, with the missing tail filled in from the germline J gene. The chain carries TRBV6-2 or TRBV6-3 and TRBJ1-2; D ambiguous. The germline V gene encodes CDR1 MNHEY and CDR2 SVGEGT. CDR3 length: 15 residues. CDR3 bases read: TGTGCCAGCACCACAAGGAAGTTCTCAGGCTGGGGC. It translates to CASTTRKFSGWG. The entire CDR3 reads CASTTRKFSGWGYTF.

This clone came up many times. The DNA read from the CDR3 is TGTGCCAGCAGCTTAGGGGGGACTCTCACCGGGGAG. It translates to CASSLGGTLTGE. The whole CDR3 protein reads CASSLGGTLTGELFF. V and J are TRBV7-3 and TRBJ2-2; tentative D call: TRBD2 (6 bases). Read sequence stops 3 residues before the CDR3 end, and the germline J gene provides the missing end. This CDR3 has 15 amino acids. V was pared by 2 bases and J by 4 bases, with 11 bases between. From germline, CDR1 is SGHTA and CDR2 FQGTGA. Variable domain in full (rest from reference TRBV7-3 and TRBJ2-2): GAGVSQTPSNKVTEKGKYVELRCDPISGHTALYWYRQSLGQGPEFLIYFQGTGAADDSGLPNDRFFAVRPEGSVSTLKIQRTERGDSAVYLCASSLGGTLTGELFFGEGSRLTVL.

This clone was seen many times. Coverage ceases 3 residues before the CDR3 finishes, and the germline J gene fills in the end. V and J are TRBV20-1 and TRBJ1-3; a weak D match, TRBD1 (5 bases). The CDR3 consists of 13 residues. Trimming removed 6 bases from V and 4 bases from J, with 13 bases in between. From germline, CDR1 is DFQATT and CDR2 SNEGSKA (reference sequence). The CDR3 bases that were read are TGCAGTGCGGGGCGCGGCGGCGGAAACACC. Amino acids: CSAGRGGGNT. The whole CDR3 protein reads CSAGRGGGNTIYF.

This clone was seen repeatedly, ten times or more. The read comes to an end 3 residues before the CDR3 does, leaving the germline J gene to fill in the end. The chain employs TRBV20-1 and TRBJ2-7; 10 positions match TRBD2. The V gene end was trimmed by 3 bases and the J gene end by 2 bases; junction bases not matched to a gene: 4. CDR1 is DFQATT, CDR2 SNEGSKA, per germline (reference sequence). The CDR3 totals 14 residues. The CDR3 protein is CSASALAGPYEQYF. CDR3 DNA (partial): TGCAGTGCTAGCGCACTAGCGGGACCCTACGAG.

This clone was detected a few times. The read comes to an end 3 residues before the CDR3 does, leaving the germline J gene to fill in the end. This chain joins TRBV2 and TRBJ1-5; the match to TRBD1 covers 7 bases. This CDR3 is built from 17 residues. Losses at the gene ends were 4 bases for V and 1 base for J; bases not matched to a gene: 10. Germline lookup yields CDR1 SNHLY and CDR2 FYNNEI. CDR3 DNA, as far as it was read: TGTGCCAGCAGTGTAATCCCCGGCAGGGGGAGCAATCAGCCC. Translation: CASSVIPGRGSNQP. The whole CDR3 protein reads CASSVIPGRGSNQPQHF.

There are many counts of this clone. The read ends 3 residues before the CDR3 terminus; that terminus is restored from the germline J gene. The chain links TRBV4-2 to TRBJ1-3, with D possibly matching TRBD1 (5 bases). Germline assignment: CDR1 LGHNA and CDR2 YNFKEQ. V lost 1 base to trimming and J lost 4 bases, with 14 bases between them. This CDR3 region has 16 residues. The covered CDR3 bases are TGTGCCAGCAGCCAAGCTCCGGACAACCCGGGAAACACC. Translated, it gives CASSQAPDNPGNT. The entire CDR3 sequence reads CASSQAPDNPGNTIYF.

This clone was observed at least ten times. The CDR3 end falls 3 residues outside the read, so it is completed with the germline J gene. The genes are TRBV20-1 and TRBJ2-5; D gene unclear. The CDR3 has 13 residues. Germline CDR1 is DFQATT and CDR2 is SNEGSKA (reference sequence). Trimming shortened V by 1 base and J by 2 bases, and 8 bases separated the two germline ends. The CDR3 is CSARANYQETQYF. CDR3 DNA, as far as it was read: TGCAGTGCTAGAGCGAACTATCAAGAGACC.

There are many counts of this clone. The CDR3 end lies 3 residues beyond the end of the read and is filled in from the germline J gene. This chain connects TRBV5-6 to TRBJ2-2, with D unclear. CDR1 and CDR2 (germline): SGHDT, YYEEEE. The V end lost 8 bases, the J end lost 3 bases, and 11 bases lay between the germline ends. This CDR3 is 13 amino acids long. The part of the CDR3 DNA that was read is TGTGCCAGTAGACCTCTAGACACCGGGGAG. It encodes CASRPLDTGE. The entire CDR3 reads CASRPLDTGELFF.

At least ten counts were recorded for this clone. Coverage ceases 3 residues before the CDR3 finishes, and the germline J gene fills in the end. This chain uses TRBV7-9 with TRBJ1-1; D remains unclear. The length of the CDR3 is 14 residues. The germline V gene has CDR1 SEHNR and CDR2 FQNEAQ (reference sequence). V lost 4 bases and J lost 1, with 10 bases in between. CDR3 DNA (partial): TGTGCCAGCAGCTCCTCTCGGTCGAACACTGAA. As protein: CASSSSRSNTE. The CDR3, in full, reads CASSSSRSNTEAFF.

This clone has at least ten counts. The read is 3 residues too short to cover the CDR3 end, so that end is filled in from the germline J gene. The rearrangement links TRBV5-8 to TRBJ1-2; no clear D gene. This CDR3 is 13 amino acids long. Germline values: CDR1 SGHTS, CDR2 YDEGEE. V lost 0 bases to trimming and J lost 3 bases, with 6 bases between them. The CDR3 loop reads CASSLDRDYGYTF. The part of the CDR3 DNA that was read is TGTGCCAGCAGCTTGGACCGGGACTATGGC.

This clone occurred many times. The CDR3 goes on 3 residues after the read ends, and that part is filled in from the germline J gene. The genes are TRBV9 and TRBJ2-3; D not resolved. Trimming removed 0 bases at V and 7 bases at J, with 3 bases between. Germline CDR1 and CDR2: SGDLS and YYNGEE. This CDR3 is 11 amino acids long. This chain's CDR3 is CASSVANTQYF. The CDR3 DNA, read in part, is TGTGCCAGCAGCGTAGCAAATACG. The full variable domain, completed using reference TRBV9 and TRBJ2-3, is DSGVTQTPKHLITATGQRVTLRCSPRSGDLSVYWYQQSLDQGLQFLIQYYNGEERAKGNILERFSAQQFPDLHSELNLSSLELGDSALYFCASSVANTQYFGPGTRLTVL.

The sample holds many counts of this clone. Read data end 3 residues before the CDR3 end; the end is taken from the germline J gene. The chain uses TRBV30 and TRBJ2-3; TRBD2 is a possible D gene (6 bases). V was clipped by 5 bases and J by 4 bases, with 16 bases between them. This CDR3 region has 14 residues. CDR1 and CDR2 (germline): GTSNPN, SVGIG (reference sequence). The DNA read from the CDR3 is TGTGCCTGGGGCGCCGGGATAGCGGCAGATACG. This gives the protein CAWGAGIAADT. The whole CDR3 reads CAWGAGIAADTQYF.